These T cell receptor beta chains were read from a single sample in a study of T cell responses to AZD1222 COVID-19 vaccine. TCRdb keeps only in-frame clones here, not all; method: immunoSEQ multiplex PCR. The sample carries 150,000 to 200,000 clones, around nine tenths recorded once. The starting material was peripheral blood, obtained on day 0 of AZD1222 vaccination. The receptors here all came from an adult in good health. Each CDR3 is given with its conserved first and last residue. The order of the fields is clone size, D gene, J gene, V gene, CDR3 protein, CDR3 DNA. A D gene is named only where the DNA matches it firmly. Clone size, where shown, is once, few, many, or a class for clones that have expanded.

clone_size: once
d_call: .
j_call: TRBJ1-1
v_call: TRBV6-5
cdr3_aa: CASSYDSRGTEAFF
cdr3_nt: TGTGCCAGCAGTTACGACTCTCGAGGGACTGAAGCTTTCTTT

clone_size: .
d_call: .
j_call: TRBJ2-7
v_call: TRBV4-1
cdr3_aa: CASSQENRVSGQYF
cdr3_nt: TGCGCCAGCAGCCAAGAAAACAGGGTATCGGGGCAGTACTTC

clone_size: .
d_call: .
j_call: TRBJ1-5
v_call: TRBV12-5
cdr3_aa: CASGLVSWGQPQHF
cdr3_nt: TGTGCTAGTGGTTTGGTAAGCTGGGGTCAGCCCCAGCATTTT

clone_size: .
d_call: .
j_call: TRBJ1-4
v_call: TRBV12-5
cdr3_aa: CASGLERPNEKLFF
cdr3_nt: TGTGCTAGTGGTTTGGAGCGGCCTAATGAAAAACTGTTTTTT

clone_size: .
d_call: .
j_call: TRBJ1-1
v_call: TRBV7-2
cdr3_aa: CASSLDFRHTEAFF
cdr3_nt: TGTGCCAGCAGCTTAGATTTTAGGCACACTGAAGCTTTCTTT

clone_size: .
d_call: .
j_call: TRBJ1-6
v_call: TRBV2
cdr3_aa: CASSWTEGGPLHF
cdr3_nt: TGTGCCAGCAGTTGGACAGAGGGTGGGCCCCTCCACTTT

clone_size: .
d_call: .
j_call: TRBJ2-2
v_call: TRBV9
cdr3_aa: CASSVEGGGMIAGELFF
cdr3_nt: TGTGCCAGCAGCGTAGAAGGCGGAGGGATGATAGCCGGGGAGCTGTTTTTT

clone_size: .
d_call: .
j_call: TRBJ2-7
v_call: TRBV6-5
cdr3_aa: CASSYSGSPAFYEQYF
cdr3_nt: TGTGCCAGCAGTTACTCGGGCAGCCCCGCATTCTACGAGCAGTACTTC

clone_size: .
d_call: TRBD1
j_call: TRBJ2-7
v_call: TRBV6-5
cdr3_aa: CASSLTGFLYEQYF
cdr3_nt: TGTGCCAGCAGTTTGACAGGGTTTTTATACGAGCAGTACTTC

clone_size: .
d_call: TRBD1
j_call: TRBJ2-6
v_call: TRBV19
cdr3_aa: CASSIAKGTGSAGANVLTF
cdr3_nt: TGTGCCAGTAGTATAGCGAAAGGGACAGGGTCGGCCGGGGCCAACGTCCTGACTTTC

clone_size: .
d_call: .
j_call: TRBJ2-2
v_call: TRBV24-1
cdr3_aa: CATSNRLGGHITGELFF
cdr3_nt: TGTGCCACCAGTAATCGTTTGGGGGGGCACATCACCGGGGAGCTGTTTTTT

clone_size: .
d_call: .
j_call: TRBJ1-1
v_call: TRBV7-2
cdr3_aa: CASSTWTVTEAFF
cdr3_nt: TGTGCCAGCAGCACCTGGACAGTTACTGAAGCTTTCTTT

clone_size: .
d_call: .
j_call: TRBJ1-1
v_call: TRBV13
cdr3_aa: CASSSLGGTEAFF
cdr3_nt: TGTGCCAGCAGCTCCCTAGGGGGCACTGAAGCTTTCTTT

clone_size: .
d_call: TRBD2
j_call: TRBJ2-1
v_call: TRBV3-1/TRBV3-2
cdr3_aa: CASSQSLAGSEQFF
cdr3_nt: TGTGCCAGCAGCCAAAGCCTAGCGGGAAGTGAGCAGTTCTTC

clone_size: .
d_call: .
j_call: TRBJ1-1
v_call: TRBV3-1/TRBV3-2
cdr3_aa: CASSQDLAGNTEAFF
cdr3_nt: TGTGCCAGCAGCCAAGATTTGGCGGGGAACACTGAAGCTTTCTTT

clone_size: .
d_call: TRBD1
j_call: TRBJ2-7
v_call: TRBV19
cdr3_aa: CASSTQTGGPYEQYF
cdr3_nt: TGTGCCAGTAGTACTCAGACAGGGGGGCCCTACGAGCAGTACTTC

clone_size: .
d_call: TRBD1
j_call: TRBJ1-3
v_call: TRBV6-1
cdr3_aa: CASSEGQGSTIYF
cdr3_nt: TGTGCCAGCAGTGAGGGACAGGGAAGCACCATATATTTT

clone_size: .
d_call: .
j_call: TRBJ2-1
v_call: TRBV18
cdr3_aa: CASSPPGGTSSYNEQFF
cdr3_nt: TGTGCCAGCTCACCACCGGGCGGTACCAGCTCCTACAATGAGCAGTTCTTC

clone_size: once
d_call: .
j_call: TRBJ2-2
v_call: TRBV5-1
cdr3_aa: CASSLGPGELFF
cdr3_nt: TGCGCCAGCAGCTTGGGTCCCGGGGAGCTGTTTTTT

clone_size: .
d_call: .
j_call: TRBJ1-2
v_call: TRBV12-3/TRBV12-4
cdr3_aa: CASSRDMRYGYTF
cdr3_nt: TGTGCCAGCAGCCGAGATATGCGCTATGGCTACACCTTC

clone_size: .
d_call: .
j_call: TRBJ2-1
v_call: TRBV11-2
cdr3_aa: CASSLVSINEQFF
cdr3_nt: TGTGCCAGCAGCTTAGTGTCGATCAATGAGCAGTTCTTC

clone_size: .
d_call: .
j_call: TRBJ2-2
v_call: TRBV3-1/TRBV3-2
cdr3_aa: CASSQELADPGELFF
cdr3_nt: TGTGCCAGCAGCCAAGAATTGGCAGATCCCGGGGAGCTGTTTTTT

clone_size: .
d_call: .
j_call: TRBJ2-7
v_call: TRBV7-2
cdr3_aa: CASSLGTEYEQYF
cdr3_nt: TGTGCCAGTAGCTTAGGTACGGAGTACGAGCAGTACTTC

clone_size: .
d_call: .
j_call: TRBJ2-7
v_call: TRBV4-1
cdr3_aa: CASSLRLRTYEQYF
cdr3_nt: TGCGCCAGCAGCCTCAGGTTACGCACCTACGAGCAGTACTTC

clone_size: once
d_call: .
j_call: TRBJ2-2
v_call: TRBV5-6
cdr3_aa: CASSWGVAWDTGELFF
cdr3_nt: TGTGCCAGCAGCTGGGGGGTAGCTTGGGACACCGGGGAGCTGTTTTTT

clone_size: .
d_call: TRBD1
j_call: TRBJ2-3
v_call: TRBV30
cdr3_aa: CAWSRDRGGDTQYF
cdr3_nt: TGTGCCTGGAGTAGAGACAGGGGTGGGGATACGCAGTATTTT

clone_size: .
d_call: TRBD1
j_call: TRBJ2-2
v_call: TRBV24-1
cdr3_aa: CATSDLSAGQGTAGELFF
cdr3_nt: TGTGCCACCAGTGATTTAAGTGCGGGACAGGGGACCGCCGGGGAGCTGTTTTTT

clone_size: .
d_call: TRBD1
j_call: TRBJ1-2
v_call: TRBV10-2
cdr3_aa: CASSESRDRVRIEYGYTF
cdr3_nt: TGCGCCAGCAGTGAGTCGAGGGACAGGGTGCGAATAGAATATGGCTACACCTTC

clone_size: .
d_call: .
j_call: TRBJ1-1
v_call: TRBV15
cdr3_aa: CATSREGFSGTEAFF
cdr3_nt: TGTGCCACCAGCAGAGAGGGTTTTTCTGGCACTGAAGCTTTCTTT

clone_size: .
d_call: TRBD1
j_call: TRBJ2-5
v_call: TRBV12-3/TRBV12-4
cdr3_aa: CASRGQDQETQYF
cdr3_nt: TGTGCCAGCAGGGGACAGGACCAAGAGACCCAGTACTTC

clone_size: once
d_call: .
j_call: TRBJ1-4
v_call: TRBV19
cdr3_aa: CASSKGYGTWEKLFF
cdr3_nt: TGTGCCAGTAGTAAGGGTTACGGGACGTGGGAAAAACTGTTTTTT

clone_size: .
d_call: TRBD1
j_call: TRBJ1-5
v_call: TRBV10-3
cdr3_aa: CAISIGTGGNQPQHF
cdr3_nt: TGTGCCATCAGTATCGGGACAGGAGGAAATCAGCCCCAGCATTTT

clone_size: .
d_call: .
j_call: TRBJ1-5
v_call: TRBV19
cdr3_aa: CASHAQGNQPQHF
cdr3_nt: TGTGCCAGCCACGCCCAGGGGAATCAGCCCCAGCATTTT

clone_size: .
d_call: .
j_call: TRBJ2-7
v_call: TRBV2
cdr3_aa: CASSYGEPYEQYF
cdr3_nt: TGTGCCAGCAGCTATGGGGAACCCTACGAGCAGTACTTC

clone_size: .
d_call: TRBD2
j_call: TRBJ2-7
v_call: TRBV11-1
cdr3_aa: CASSLSSGGPYEQYF
cdr3_nt: TGTGCCAGCAGCCTTTCTAGCGGGGGCCCCTACGAGCAGTACTTC

clone_size: .
d_call: TRBD1
j_call: TRBJ1-5
v_call: TRBV4-1
cdr3_aa: CASSQEPGGYQPQHF
cdr3_nt: TGCGCCAGCAGCCAAGAGCCAGGGGGGTATCAGCCCCAGCATTTT

clone_size: .
d_call: .
j_call: TRBJ1-4
v_call: TRBV5-4
cdr3_aa: CASSLWGGEKLFF
cdr3_nt: TGTGCCAGCAGCTTGTGGGGGGGTGAAAAACTGTTTTTT

clone_size: .
d_call: TRBD1
j_call: TRBJ1-1
v_call: TRBV19
cdr3_aa: CASSMTGGDTEAFF
cdr3_nt: TGTGCCAGTAGTATGACAGGGGGGGACACTGAAGCTTTCTTT

clone_size: .
d_call: .
j_call: TRBJ1-4
v_call: TRBV6-5
cdr3_aa: CASSYSSATNEKLFF
cdr3_nt: TGTGCCAGCAGTTACTCGAGCGCAACTAATGAAAAACTGTTTTTT

clone_size: .
d_call: TRBD1
j_call: TRBJ2-5
v_call: TRBV2
cdr3_aa: CASRYGTGRQETQYF
cdr3_nt: TGTGCCAGCCGCTACGGGACAGGGCGCCAAGAGACCCAGTACTTC

clone_size: .
d_call: TRBD1
j_call: TRBJ1-4
v_call: TRBV23-1
cdr3_aa: CASSQAGTGGEKLFF
cdr3_nt: TGCGCCAGCAGTCAAGCCGGGACAGGTGGAGAAAAACTGTTTTTT

clone_size: .
d_call: .
j_call: TRBJ2-6
v_call: TRBV19
cdr3_aa: CASSIPGSGANVLTF
cdr3_nt: TGTGCCAGTAGTATTCCGGGCTCTGGGGCCAACGTCCTGACTTTC